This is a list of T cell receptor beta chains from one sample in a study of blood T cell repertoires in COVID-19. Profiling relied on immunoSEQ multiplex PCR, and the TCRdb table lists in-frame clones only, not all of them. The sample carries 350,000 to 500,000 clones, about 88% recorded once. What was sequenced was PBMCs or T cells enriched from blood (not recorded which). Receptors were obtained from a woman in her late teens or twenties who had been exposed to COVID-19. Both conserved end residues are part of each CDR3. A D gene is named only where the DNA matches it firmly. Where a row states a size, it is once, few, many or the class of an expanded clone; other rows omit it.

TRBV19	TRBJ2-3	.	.	TGTGCCAGTACCGGGTGGGGCAGCACAGATACGCAGTATTTT	CASTGWGSTDTQYF
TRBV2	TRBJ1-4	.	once	TGTGCCAGCAGTGACAGCGAGGTATCAACTAATGAAAAACTGTTTTTT	CASSDSEVSTNEKLFF
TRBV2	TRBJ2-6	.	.	TGTGCCAGCAGGGCTGCTAACAGGGCCATAGATTTTGTGGCCAACGTCCTGACTTTC	CASRAANRAIDFVANVLTF
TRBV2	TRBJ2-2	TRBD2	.	TGTGCCAGCCTGACTAGCGGGGGGGCCTGGAACACCGGGGAGCTGTTTTTT	CASLTSGGAWNTGELFF
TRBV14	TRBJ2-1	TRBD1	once	TGTGCCAGCAGCCAAGGGGCAGGGGGCTTCTACAATGAGCAGTTCTTC	CASSQGAGGFYNEQFF
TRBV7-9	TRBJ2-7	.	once	TGTGCCAGCAGCTCTTTAGCGGACGAGCAGTACTTC	CASSSLADEQYF
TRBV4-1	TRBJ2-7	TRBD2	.	TGCGCCAGCAGCCACGGGACTAGCGGGAGGTACGAGCAGTACTTC	CASSHGTSGRYEQYF
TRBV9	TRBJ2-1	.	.	TGTGCCAGCAGCGTAACGGGTCTAAGCTCCTACAATGAGCAGTTCTTC	CASSVTGLSSYNEQFF
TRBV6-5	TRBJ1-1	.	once	TGTGCCAGCATGAGGGTCGGGGGGGTGACTGAAGCTTTCTTT	CASMRVGGVTEAFF
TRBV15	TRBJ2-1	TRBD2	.	TGTGCCACCAGAGGACCCAGGACTAGCGGAACCCGCTATACCTACAATGAGCAGTTCTTC	CATRGPRTSGTRYTYNEQFF
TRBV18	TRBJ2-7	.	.	TGTGCCAGCTCTATCGACAGAGCACCTTTCGAGCAGTACTTC	CASSIDRAPFEQYF
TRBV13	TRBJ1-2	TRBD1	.	TGTGCCAGCAGCTCATGGGGACAGCTGAACTATGGCTACACCTTC	CASSSWGQLNYGYTF
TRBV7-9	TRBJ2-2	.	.	TGTGCCAGCAGCCCCAGGGTTGGAAGCGTCGGGGAGCTGTTTTTT	CASSPRVGSVGELFF
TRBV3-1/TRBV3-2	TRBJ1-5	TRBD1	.	TGTGCCAGCAGCCAATTCGGCAAGGGGGCCAATCAGCCCCAGCATTTT	CASSQFGKGANQPQHF
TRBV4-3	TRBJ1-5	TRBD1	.	TGCGCCAGCACACCGAGCAGGGGGCTCGATCAGCCCCAGCATTTT	CASTPSRGLDQPQHF
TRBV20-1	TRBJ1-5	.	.	TGCAGTGCTAGTGGGGCAGGGGCGCTCAATCAGCCCCAGCATTTT	CSASGAGALNQPQHF
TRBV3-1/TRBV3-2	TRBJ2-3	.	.	TGTGCCAGCAGGTCGGATACGCAGTATTTT	CASRSDTQYF
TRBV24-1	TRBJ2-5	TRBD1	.	TGTGCCACCAGTGACCCCGGACAGGGACAAGAGACCCAGTACTTC	CATSDPGQGQETQYF
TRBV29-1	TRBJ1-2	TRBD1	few	TGCAGCGTCGCCTCAGGGGGCACGGGCTACACCTTC	CSVASGGTGYTF
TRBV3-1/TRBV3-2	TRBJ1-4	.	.	TGTGCCAGCAGCCAGCGCAAAGCTAATGAAAAACTGTTTTTT	CASSQRKANEKLFF
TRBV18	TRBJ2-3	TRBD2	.	TGTGCCAGCTCACCGGTGCGCCTAGCGGGGGGCACAGATACGCAGTATTTT	CASSPVRLAGGTDTQYF
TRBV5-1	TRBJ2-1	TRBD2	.	TGCGCCAGCAGCTTCATCGGGGGGGCCATTGAGCAGTTCTTC	CASSFIGGAIEQFF